This entry describes one TCR beta chain. The antigen is unknown. The data were obtained in a study of radiotherapy plus CTLA-4 blockade in lung cancer. Germline V gene sequence: CDR1 SGDLS, CDR2 YYNGEE. This CDR3 spans 14 amino acids. V trimming: 4 bases; J trimming: 0 bases; junction bases outside the gene matches: 4. The protocol was immunoSEQ multiplex PCR, while the TCRdb copy is restricted to in-frame clones and leaves out a portion. The data show about 87,000 clones, about 88% seen once. Notes on the study in general: Best predicting response, reportedly, were early blood T cell clone dynamics, with interferon-beta. Expansion of tumor-derived TCR clones was observed in blood after radiotherapy plus ipilimumab.

The receptor was isolated from a human donor with non-small cell lung cancer that progressed on radiotherapy plus ipilimumab. V usage is TRBV9 and J usage is TRBJ2-7; 7 bases map to TRBD1. The source material was peripheral blood, sampled from a patient treated with radiotherapy plus ipilimumab. The CDR3 DNA sequence: TGTGCCAGCAGCTTTGACAGGGACTCCTACGAGCAGTACTTC. It codes for CASSFDRDSYEQYF.